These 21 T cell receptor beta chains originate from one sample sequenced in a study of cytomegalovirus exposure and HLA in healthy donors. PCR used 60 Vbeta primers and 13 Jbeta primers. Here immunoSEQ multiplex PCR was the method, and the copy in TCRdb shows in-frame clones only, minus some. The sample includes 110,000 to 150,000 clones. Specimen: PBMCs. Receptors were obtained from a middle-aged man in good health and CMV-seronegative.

The CDR3 DNA sequence: TGTGCCACCAGCGGGAGGACATACTATAGCAATCAGCCCCAGCATTTT. This gives the protein CATSGRTYYSNQPQHF. V gene TRBV15 combines with J gene TRBJ1-5; maybe TRBD1 (5 bases). The CDR3 runs to 16 residues. The germline gives CDR1 LNHNV, CDR2 YYDKDF (reference sequence). Trimming removed 5 bases at V and 0 bases at J, with 14 bases between.

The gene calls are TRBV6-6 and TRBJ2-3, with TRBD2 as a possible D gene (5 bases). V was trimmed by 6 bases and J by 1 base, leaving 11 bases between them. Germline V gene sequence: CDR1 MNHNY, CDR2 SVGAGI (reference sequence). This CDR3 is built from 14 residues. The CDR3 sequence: CASSPRAGTDTQYF. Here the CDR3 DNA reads TGTGCCAGCAGCCCGCGGGCAGGCACAGATACGCAGTATTTT.

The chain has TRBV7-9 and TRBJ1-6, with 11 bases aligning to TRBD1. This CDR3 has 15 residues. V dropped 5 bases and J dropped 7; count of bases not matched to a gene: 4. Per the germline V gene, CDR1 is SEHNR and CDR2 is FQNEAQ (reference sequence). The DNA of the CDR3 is TGTGCCAGCAGCCCGGGACAGGGGGGCAATTCACCCCTCCACTTT. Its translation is CASSPGQGGNSPLHF.

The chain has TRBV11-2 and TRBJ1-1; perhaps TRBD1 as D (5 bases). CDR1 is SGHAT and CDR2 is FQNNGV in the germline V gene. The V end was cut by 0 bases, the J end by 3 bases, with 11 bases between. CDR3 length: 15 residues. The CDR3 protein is CASSLDTGPYTEAFF. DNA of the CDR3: TGTGCCAGCAGCTTAGATACAGGCCCATACACTGAAGCTTTCTTT.

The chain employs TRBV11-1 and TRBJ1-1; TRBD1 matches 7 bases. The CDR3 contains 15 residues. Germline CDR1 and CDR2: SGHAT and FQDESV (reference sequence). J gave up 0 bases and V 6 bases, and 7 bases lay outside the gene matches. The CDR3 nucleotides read TGTGCCAGCAGAGGTCGAGGGGGCATGAACACTGAAGCTTTCTTT. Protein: CASRGRGGMNTEAFF.

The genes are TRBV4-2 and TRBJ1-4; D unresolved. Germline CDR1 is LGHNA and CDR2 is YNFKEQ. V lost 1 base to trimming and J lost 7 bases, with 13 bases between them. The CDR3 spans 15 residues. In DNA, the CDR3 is TGTGCCAGCAGCCAAGCCACGGAGACTTTTGAAAAACTGTTTTTT. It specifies CASSQATETFEKLFF.

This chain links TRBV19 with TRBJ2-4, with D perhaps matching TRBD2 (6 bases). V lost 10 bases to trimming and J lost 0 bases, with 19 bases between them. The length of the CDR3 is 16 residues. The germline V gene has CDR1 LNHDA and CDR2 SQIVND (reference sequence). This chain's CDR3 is CATRGRGTLAKNIQYF. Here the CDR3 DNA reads TGTGCCACCAGAGGGCGGGGCACTTTAGCCAAAAACATTCAGTACTTC.

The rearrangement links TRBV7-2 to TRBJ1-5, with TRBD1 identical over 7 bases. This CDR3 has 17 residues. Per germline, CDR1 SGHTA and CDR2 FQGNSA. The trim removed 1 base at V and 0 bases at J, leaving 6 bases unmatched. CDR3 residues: CASSLGDRLYSNQPQHF. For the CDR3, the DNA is TGTGCCAGCAGCTTAGGGGACAGACTATATAGCAATCAGCCCCAGCATTTT.

The CDR3 bases are TGTGCCAGCAGCGGAGGGACAGGTCTGGGGCGAGATACGCAGTATTTT. Its translation is CASSGGTGLGRDTQYF. V gene TRBV9 combines with J gene TRBJ2-3; TRBD1 matches 8 bases. Germline CDR1 is SGDLS and CDR2 is YYNGEE. The CDR3 is 16 amino acids. V gave up 3 bases and J gave up 5 bases; unmatched junction bases: 11.

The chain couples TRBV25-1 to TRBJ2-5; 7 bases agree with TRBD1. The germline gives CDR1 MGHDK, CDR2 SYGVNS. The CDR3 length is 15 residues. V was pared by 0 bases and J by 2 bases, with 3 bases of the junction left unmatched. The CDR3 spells CASSEYGTEQETQYF. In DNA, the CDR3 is TGTGCCAGCAGTGAATATGGGACAGAACAAGAGACCCAGTACTTC.

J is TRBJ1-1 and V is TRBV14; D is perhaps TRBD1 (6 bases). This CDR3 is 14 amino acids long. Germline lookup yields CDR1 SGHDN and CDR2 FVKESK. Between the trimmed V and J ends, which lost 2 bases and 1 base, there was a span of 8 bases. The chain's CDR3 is CASSQTGWNTEAFF. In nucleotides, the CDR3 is TGTGCCAGCAGCCAAACAGGGTGGAACACTGAAGCTTTCTTT. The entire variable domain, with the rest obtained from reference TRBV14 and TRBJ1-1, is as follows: EAGVTQFPSHSVIEKGQTVTLRCDPISGHDNLYWYRRVMGKEIKFLLHFVKESKQDESGMPNNRFLAERTGGTYSTLKVQPAELEDSGVYFCASSQTGWNTEAFFGQGTRLTVV.

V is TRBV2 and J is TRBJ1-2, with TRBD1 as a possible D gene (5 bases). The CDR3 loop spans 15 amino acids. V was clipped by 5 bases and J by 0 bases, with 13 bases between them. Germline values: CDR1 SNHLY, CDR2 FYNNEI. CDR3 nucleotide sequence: TGTGCCAGCAGTTCTACAGGCCAATCTAACTATGGCTACACCTTC. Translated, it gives CASSSTGQSNYGYTF.

CDR3 sequence (DNA): TGTGCCAGCAGCTCATGGAGGAGTGGTTACGAGCAGTACTTC. It specifies CASSSWRSGYEQYF. J is TRBJ2-7 and V is TRBV7-2; weak D call: TRBD2 (5 bases). CDR1 SGHTA and CDR2 FQGNSA come from the germline V gene. V was pared by 4 bases and J by 4 bases, with 14 bases between. The CDR3 sequence is 14 residues long.

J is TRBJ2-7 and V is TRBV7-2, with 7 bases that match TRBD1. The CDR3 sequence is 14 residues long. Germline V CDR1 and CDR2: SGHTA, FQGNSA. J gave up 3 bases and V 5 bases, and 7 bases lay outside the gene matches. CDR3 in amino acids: CASSLGQTYYEQYF. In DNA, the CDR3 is TGTGCCAGCAGCCTGGGACAGACTTACTACGAGCAGTACTTC.

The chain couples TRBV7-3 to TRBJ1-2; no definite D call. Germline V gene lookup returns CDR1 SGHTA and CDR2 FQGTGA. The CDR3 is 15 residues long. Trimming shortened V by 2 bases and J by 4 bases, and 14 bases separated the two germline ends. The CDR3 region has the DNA TGTGCCAGCAGCTTATCCGGGCGGGTGAGCTATGGCTACACCTTC. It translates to CASSLSGRVSYGYTF.

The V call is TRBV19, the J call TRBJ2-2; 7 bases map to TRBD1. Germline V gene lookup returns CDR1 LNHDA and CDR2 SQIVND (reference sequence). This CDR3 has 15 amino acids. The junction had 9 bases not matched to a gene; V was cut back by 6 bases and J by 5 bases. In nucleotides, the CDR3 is TGTGCCAGTAGACTTAGGGGGCATACGACCGGGGAGCTGTTTTTT. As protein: CASRLRGHTTGELFF.

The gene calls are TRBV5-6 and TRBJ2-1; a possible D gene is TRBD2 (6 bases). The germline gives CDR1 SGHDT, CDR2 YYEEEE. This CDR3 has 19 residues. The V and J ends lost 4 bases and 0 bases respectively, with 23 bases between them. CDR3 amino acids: CASSDTIWLAGSSYNEQFF. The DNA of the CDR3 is TGTGCCAGCAGCGATACTATATGGCTCGCGGGGAGCTCCTACAATGAGCAGTTCTTC.

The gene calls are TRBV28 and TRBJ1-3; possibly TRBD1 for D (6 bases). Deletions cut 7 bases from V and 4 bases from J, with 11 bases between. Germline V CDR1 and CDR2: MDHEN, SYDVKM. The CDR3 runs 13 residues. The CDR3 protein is CASTGTPGNTIYF. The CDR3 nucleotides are TGTGCCAGCACCGGGACACCCGGAAACACCATATATTTT.

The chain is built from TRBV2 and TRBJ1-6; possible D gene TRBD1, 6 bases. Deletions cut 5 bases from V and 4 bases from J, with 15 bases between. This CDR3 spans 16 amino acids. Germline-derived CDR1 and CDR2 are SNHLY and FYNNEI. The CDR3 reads CASSTGSGGYNSPLHF. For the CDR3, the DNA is TGTGCCAGCAGTACAGGGAGTGGAGGATATAATTCACCCCTCCACTTT.

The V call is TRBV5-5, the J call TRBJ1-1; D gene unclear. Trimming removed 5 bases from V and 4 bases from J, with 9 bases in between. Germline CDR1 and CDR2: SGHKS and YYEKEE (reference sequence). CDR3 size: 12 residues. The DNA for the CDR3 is TGTGCCAGCAGATTAGGAGGCACTGAAGCTTTCTTT. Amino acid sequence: CASRLGGTEAFF.

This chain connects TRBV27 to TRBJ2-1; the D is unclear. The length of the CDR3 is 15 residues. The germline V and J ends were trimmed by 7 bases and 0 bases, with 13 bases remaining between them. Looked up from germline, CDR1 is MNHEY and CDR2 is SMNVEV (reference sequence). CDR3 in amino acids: CASTTLLSSYNEQFF. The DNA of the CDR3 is TGTGCCAGCACCACCCTCCTGAGCTCCTACAATGAGCAGTTCTTC.